These 7 T cell receptor beta chains share one sample of origin, sequenced in a study of cytomegalovirus exposure and HLA in healthy donors. The primer mix had 60 Vbeta and 13 Jbeta primers. Generated by immunoSEQ multiplex PCR, the TCRdb table keeps only in-frame clones and is missing some. The table shows roughly 98,000 clones, with about two thirds occurring only once. The sample consisted of PBMCs. The receptors stem from a woman aged 25-40 years in good health and CMV-seropositive.

V is TRBV5-1 and J is TRBJ1-2; TRBD1 aligns across 8 bases. The junction had 7 bases not matched to a gene; V was cut back by 0 bases and J by 6 bases. The CDR3 sequence is 15 residues long. Germline V gene data show CDR1 as SGHRS and CDR2 as YFSETQ. This CDR3 is CASSLAGQGIDGYTF. The DNA of the CDR3 is TGCGCCAGCAGCTTGGCCGGACAGGGAATTGATGGCTACACCTTC.

This clone was detected only a few times. V is TRBV9 and J is TRBJ2-2; 7 bases align to TRBD2. The V gene end was trimmed by 6 bases and the J gene end by 7 bases; junction bases not matched to a gene: 6. CDR3 length equals 13 residues. Germline V gene data show CDR1 as SGDLS and CDR2 as YYNGEE. Here the CDR3 DNA reads TGTGCCAGCACCGGACTAGTGGTCGGGGAGCTGTTTTTT. This gives the protein CASTGLVVGELFF.

The J gene is TRBJ2-1, the V gene TRBV7-9, with 9 positions matching TRBD2. The CDR3 runs 18 residues. CDR1 and CDR2 (germline): SEHNR, FQNEAQ (reference sequence). The V and J ends lost 3 bases and 0 bases, in that order; junction bases with no gene match: 9. The CDR3 here is CASSFGGGGGSSYNEQFF. The CDR3 coding sequence is TGTGCCAGCAGCTTCGGCGGGGGGGGAGGGAGCTCCTACAATGAGCAGTTCTTC. Looking up the rest from reference TRBV7-9 and TRBJ2-1 gives the full variable domain: DTGVSQNPRHKITKRGQNVTFRCDPISEHNRLYWYRQTLGQGPEFLTYFQNEAQLEKSRLLSDRFSAERPKGSFSTLEIQRTEQGDSAMYLCASSFGGGGGSSYNEQFFGPGTRLTVL.

The gene calls are TRBV7-9 and TRBJ2-1; D is unresolved. Germline CDR1 SEHNR, CDR2 FQNEAQ (reference sequence). V was cut by 1 base and J by 8 bases, with 9 bases left in between. The CDR3 runs 13 residues. The CDR3 spells CASSLVVLDEQFF. The CDR3, as DNA: TGTGCCAGCAGCTTAGTCGTTTTAGATGAGCAGTTCTTC.

This chain uses TRBV18 with TRBJ1-6; 9 bases are a match to TRBD1. The CDR3 runs 14 residues. V lost 6 bases to trimming and J lost 9 bases; unmatched junction nucleotides: 6. CDR1 is KGHSH and CDR2 is LQKENI in the germline V gene. CDR3 nucleotide sequence: TGTGCCAGCTCGTCAGGACAGGGGAGTTCACCCCTCCACTTT. Translation: CASSSGQGSSPLHF.

This clone was picked up a small number of times. The V gene is TRBV5-5, the J gene TRBJ2-3, with a tentative D call TRBD2 (6 bases). The CDR3 runs to 16 residues. The V gene lost 0 bases and the J gene lost 6 bases, with 17 bases spanning the gap. The V gene's germline CDR1 is SGHKS and CDR2 YYEKEE (reference sequence). CDR3 nucleotides: TGTGCCAGCAGCTTGGCCCTCGGCGGGGCCAAGGATACGCAGTATTTT. As protein: CASSLALGGAKDTQYF.

This chain uses TRBV4-1 with TRBJ2-3; a weak D match, TRBD1 (6 bases). The CDR3 is made up of 15 amino acids. Trimming cost V 1 base and J 4 bases, with 12 bases left between them. Germline CDR1 and CDR2: MGHRA and YSYEKL. The CDR3 protein is CASSQAGAPADTQYF. The CDR3 nucleotides are TGCGCCAGCAGCCAAGCAGGGGCCCCCGCAGATACGCAGTATTTT.